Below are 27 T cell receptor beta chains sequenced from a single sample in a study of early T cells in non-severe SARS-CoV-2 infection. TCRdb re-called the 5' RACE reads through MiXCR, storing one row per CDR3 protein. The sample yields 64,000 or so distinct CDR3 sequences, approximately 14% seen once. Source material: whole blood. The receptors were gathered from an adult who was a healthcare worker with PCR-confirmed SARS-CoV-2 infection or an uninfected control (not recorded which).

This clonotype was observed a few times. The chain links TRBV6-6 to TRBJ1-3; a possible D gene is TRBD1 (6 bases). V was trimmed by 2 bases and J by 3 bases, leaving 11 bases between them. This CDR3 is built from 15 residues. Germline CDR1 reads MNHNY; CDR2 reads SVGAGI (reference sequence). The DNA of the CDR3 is TGTGCCAGCAGTTACCCGGGGACACTTGGAAACACCATATATTTT. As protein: CASSYPGTLGNTIYF.

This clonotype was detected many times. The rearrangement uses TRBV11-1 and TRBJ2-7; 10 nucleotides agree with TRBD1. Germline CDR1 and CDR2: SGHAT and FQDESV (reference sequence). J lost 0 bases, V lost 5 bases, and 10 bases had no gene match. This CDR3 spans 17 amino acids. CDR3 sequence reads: CASSQGQGTFSSYEQYF. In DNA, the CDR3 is TGTGCCAGCAGCCAGGGACAGGGGACCTTTAGCTCCTACGAGCAGTACTTC. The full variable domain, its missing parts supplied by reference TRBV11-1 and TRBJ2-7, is EAEVAQSPRYKITEKSQAVAFWCDPISGHATLYWYRQILGQGPELLVQFQDESVVDDSQLPKDRFSAERLKGVDSTLKIQPAELGDSAMYLCASSQGQGTFSSYEQYFGPGTRLTVT.

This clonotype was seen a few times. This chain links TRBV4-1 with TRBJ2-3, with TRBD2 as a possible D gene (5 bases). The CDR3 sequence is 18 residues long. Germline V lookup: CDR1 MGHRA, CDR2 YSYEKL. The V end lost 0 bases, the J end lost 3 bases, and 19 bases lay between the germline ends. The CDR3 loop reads CASSQDLRAQRGTDTQYF. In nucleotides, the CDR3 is TGCGCCAGCAGCCAAGATTTAAGGGCACAAAGAGGGACAGATACGCAGTATTTT.

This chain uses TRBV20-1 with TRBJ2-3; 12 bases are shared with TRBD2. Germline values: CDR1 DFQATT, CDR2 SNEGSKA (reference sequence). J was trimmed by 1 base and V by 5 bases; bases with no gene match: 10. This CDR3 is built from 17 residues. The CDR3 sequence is CSAPPSGGESGTDTQYF. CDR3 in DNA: TGCAGTGCTCCGCCTAGCGGGGGGGAATCGGGCACAGATACGCAGTATTTT.

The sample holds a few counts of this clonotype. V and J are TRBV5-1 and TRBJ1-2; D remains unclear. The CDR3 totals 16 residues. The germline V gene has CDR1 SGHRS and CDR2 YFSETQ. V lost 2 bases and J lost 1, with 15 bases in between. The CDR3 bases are TGCGCCAGCAGCTTCAACGTTCGTCGTGTTAACTATGGCTACACCTTC. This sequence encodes CASSFNVRRVNYGYTF.

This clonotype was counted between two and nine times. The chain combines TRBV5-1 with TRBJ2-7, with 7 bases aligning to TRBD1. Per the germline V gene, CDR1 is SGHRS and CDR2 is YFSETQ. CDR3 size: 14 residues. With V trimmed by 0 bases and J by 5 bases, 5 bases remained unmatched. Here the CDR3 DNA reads TGCGCCAGCAGCTTGGGTACCACAGGGGACGAGCAGTACTTC. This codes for CASSLGTTGDEQYF.

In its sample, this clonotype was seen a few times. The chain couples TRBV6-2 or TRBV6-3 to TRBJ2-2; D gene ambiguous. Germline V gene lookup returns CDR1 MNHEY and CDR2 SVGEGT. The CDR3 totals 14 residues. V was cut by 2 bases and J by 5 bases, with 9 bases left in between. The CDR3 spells CASSYLSSTGELFF. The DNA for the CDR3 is TGTGCCAGCAGTTACCTCTCTAGTACCGGGGAGCTGTTTTTT.

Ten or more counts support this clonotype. The CDR3 is CASSLRQGGTEAFF. The DNA of the CDR3 is TGTGCCAGCAGCTTACGACAAGGGGGCACTGAAGCTTTCTTT. The V gene is TRBV7-9, the J gene TRBJ1-1, with D possibly matching TRBD1 (6 bases). Germline values: CDR1 SEHNR, CDR2 FQNEAQ (reference sequence). The CDR3 is 14 amino acids. V lost 2 bases and J 4 bases, leaving 11 bases between the germline ends. The full variable domain, with the rest looked up from reference TRBV7-9 and TRBJ1-1, is DTGVSQNPRHKITKRGQNVTFRCDPISEHNRLYWYRQTLGQGPEFLTYFQNEAQLEKSRLLSDRFSAERPKGSFSTLEIQRTEQGDSAMYLCASSLRQGGTEAFFGQGTRLTVV.

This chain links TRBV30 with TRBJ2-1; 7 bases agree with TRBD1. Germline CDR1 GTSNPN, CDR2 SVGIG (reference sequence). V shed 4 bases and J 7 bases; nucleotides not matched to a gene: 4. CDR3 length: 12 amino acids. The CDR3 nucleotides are TGTGCCTGGAACCCACAGGGGAATGAGCAGTTCTTC. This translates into CAWNPQGNEQFF.

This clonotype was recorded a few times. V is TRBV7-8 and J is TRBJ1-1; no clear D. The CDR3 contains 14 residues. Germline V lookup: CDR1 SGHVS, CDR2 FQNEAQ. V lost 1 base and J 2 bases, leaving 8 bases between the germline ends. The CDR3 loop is CASSLVAANTEAFF. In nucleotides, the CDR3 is TGTGCCAGCAGCTTAGTGGCAGCTAACACTGAAGCTTTCTTT.

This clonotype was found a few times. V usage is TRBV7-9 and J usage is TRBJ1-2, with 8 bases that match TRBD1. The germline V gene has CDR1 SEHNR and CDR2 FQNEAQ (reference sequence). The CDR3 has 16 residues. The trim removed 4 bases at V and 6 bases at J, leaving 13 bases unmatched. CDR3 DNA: TGTGCCAGCAGCTACACGTTCCAGGGGGCGCTGAATGGCTACACCTTC. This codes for CASSYTFQGALNGYTF. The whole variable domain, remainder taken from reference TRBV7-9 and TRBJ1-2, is DTGVSQNPRHKITKRGQNVTFRCDPISEHNRLYWYRQTLGQGPEFLTYFQNEAQLEKSRLLSDRFSAERPKGSFSTLEIQRTEQGDSAMYLCASSYTFQGALNGYTFGSGTRLTVV.

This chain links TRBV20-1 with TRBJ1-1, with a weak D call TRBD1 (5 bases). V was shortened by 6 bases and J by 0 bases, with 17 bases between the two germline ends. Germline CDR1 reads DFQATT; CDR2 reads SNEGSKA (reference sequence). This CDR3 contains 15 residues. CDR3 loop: CSATTDSSMNTEAFF. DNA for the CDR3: TGCAGTGCAACGACAGACAGTAGCATGAACACTGAAGCTTTCTTT.

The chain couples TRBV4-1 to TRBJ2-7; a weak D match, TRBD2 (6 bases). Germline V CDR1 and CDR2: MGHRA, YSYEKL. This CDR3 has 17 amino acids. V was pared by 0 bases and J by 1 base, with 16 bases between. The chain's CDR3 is CASSQELAGGASYEQYF. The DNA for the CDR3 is TGCGCCAGCAGCCAAGAGCTGGCGGGCGGGGCTTCCTACGAGCAGTACTTC.

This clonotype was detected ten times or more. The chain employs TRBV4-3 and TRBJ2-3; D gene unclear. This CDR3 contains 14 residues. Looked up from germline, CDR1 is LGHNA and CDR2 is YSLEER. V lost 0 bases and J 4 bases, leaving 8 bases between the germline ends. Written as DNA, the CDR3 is TGCGCCAGCAGCCAAGATTTTGGGGCAGATACGCAGTATTTT. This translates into CASSQDFGADTQYF.

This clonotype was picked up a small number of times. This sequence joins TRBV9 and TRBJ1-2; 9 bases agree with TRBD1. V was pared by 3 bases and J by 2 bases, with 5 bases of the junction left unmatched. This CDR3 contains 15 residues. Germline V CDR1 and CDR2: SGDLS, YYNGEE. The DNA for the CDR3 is TGTGCCAGCAGCGCAACAGGGGGCGGAAACTATGGCTACACCTTC. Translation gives CASSATGGGNYGYTF.

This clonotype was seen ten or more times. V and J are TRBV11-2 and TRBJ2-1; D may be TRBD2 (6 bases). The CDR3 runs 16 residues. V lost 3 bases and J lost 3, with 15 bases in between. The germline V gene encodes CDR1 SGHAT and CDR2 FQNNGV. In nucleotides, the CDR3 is TGTGCCAGCAGCTTGGAAGCCCCGGGACTCTACAATGAGCAGTTCTTC. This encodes CASSLEAPGLYNEQFF.

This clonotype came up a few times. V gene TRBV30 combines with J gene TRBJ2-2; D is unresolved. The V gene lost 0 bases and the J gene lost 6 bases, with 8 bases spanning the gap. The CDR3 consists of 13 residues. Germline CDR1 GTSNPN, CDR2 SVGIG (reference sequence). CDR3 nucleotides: TGTGCCTGGAGTGTAGACCCTGCCGGGGAGCTGTTTTTT. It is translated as CAWSVDPAGELFF.

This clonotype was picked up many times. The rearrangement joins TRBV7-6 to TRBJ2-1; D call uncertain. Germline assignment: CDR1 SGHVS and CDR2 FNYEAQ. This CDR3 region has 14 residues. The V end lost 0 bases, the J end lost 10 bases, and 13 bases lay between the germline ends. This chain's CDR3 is CASSLAPSSLEQFF. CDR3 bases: TGTGCCAGCAGCTTAGCGCCTTCGAGCTTGGAGCAGTTCTTC.

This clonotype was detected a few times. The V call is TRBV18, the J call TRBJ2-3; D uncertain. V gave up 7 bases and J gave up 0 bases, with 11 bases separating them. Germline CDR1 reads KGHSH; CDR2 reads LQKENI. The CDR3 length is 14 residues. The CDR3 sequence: CASLPPASTDTQYF. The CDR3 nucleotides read TGTGCCAGCTTGCCGCCTGCTAGCACAGATACGCAGTATTTT.

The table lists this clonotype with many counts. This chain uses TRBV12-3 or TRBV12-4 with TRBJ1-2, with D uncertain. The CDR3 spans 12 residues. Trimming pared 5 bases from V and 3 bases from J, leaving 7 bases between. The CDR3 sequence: CASSAGYYGYTF. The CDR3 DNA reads TGTGCCAGCAGTGCGGGGTACTATGGCTACACCTTC.

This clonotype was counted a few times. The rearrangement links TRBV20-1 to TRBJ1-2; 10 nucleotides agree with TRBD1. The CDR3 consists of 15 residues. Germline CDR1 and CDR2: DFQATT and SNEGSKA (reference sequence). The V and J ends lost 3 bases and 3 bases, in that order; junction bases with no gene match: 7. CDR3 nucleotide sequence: TGCAGTGCTAGGCTTGACAGGGGGCTTGACTATGGCTACACCTTC. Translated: CSARLDRGLDYGYTF.

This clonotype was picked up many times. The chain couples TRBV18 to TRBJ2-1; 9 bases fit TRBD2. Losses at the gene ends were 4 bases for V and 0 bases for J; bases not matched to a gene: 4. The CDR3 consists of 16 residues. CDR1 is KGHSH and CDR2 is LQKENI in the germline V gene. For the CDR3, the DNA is TGTGCCAGCTCACTCCAGCGGGGGGCCTCCTACAATGAGCAGTTCTTC. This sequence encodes CASSLQRGASYNEQFF.

The CDR3 loop is CASNLGFHEQFF. The CDR3, as DNA: TGTGCCAGCAACCTGGGGTTCCATGAGCAGTTCTTC. The chain links TRBV6-1 to TRBJ2-1; D not certain. V gave up 7 bases and J gave up 8 bases, with 12 bases separating them. The germline V gene has CDR1 MNHNS and CDR2 SASEGT. The CDR3 sequence is 12 residues long.

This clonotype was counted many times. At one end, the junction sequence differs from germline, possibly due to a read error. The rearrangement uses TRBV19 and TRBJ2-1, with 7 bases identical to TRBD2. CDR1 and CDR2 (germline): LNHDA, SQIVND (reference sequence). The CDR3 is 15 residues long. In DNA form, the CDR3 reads TGTGCCAGTACCCCGGGGGGACTCTCCTACAATGAACAGTTCTTC. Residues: CASTPGGLSYNEQFF.

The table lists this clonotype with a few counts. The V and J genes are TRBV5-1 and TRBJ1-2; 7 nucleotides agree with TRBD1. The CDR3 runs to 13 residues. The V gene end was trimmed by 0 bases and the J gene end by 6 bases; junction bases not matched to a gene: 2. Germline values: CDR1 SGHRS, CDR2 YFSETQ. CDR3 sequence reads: CASSLGQGNGYTF. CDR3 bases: TGCGCCAGCAGCTTGGGACAGGGTAATGGCTACACCTTC.

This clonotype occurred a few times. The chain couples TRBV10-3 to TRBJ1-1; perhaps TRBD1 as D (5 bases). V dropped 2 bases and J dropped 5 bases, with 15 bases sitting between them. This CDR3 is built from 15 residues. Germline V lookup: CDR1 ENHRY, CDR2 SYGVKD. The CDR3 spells CAISEGREVETEAFF. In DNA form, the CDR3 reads TGTGCCATCAGTGAGGGCAGGGAGGTGGAAACTGAAGCTTTCTTT.

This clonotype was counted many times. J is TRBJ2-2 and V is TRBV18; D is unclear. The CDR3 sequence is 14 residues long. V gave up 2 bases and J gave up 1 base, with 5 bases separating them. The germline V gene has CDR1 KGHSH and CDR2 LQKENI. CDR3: CASSPAENTGELFF. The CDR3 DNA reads TGTGCCAGCTCACCAGCGGAGAACACCGGGGAGCTGTTTTTT.